This entry lists 9 T cell receptor beta chains sequenced from one sample in a study of T cell responses to AZD1222 COVID-19 vaccine. Here immunoSEQ multiplex PCR was the method, and the copy in TCRdb shows in-frame clones only, minus some. The table includes approximately 88,000 clones, 90% to 95% detected once. Sample: peripheral blood, taken on day 0 of AZD1222 vaccination. The source is an adult in good health.

The rearrangement links TRBV4-2 to TRBJ2-7; 12 nucleotides align to TRBD2. Germline CDR1 reads LGHNA; CDR2 reads YNFKEQ. CDR3 length: 17 residues. The V segment lost 3 bases and the J segment 6 bases; nucleotides outside the gene matches: 12. CDR3 sequence (DNA): TGTGCCAGCAGCCAGCTTCTAGCGGGAGGGCCGCAGGGCGAGCAGTACTTC. It translates to CASSQLLAGGPQGEQYF.

This rearrangement joins TRBV3-1 (or the pseudogene TRBV3-2) to TRBJ1-5; 7 bases align to TRBD1. CDR3 length: 14 residues. The V and J ends lost 2 bases and 7 bases, in that order; junction bases with no gene match: 5. Germline V lookup: CDR1 LGHDT, CDR2 YNNKEL (reference sequence). Written as DNA, the CDR3 is TGTGCCAGCAGCCAAAGGGGGCAGGGGCAGCCCCAGCATTTT. It codes for CASSQRGQGQPQHF.

The V call is TRBV7-9, the J call TRBJ1-6, with a possible D match to TRBD1 (5 bases). The germline V gene has CDR1 SEHNR and CDR2 FQNEAQ (reference sequence). This CDR3 comprises 17 residues. V gave up 5 bases and J gave up 0 bases, with 14 bases separating them. CDR3 bases: TGTGCCAGCAGCCCGGGGCAGAGGAGCTCCTATAATTCACCCCTCCACTTT. Amino acid sequence: CASSPGQRSSYNSPLHF.

V usage is TRBV28 and J usage is TRBJ2-1; 11 bases match TRBD2. Per germline, CDR1 MDHEN and CDR2 SYDVKM. This CDR3 is 15 amino acids long. The trim removed 5 bases at V and 4 bases at J, leaving 4 bases unmatched. This CDR3 is CASSPTSGGYNEQFF. In nucleotides, the CDR3 is TGTGCCAGCAGTCCAACTAGCGGGGGTTACAATGAGCAGTTCTTC.

The chain is built from TRBV24-1 and TRBJ1-5; TRBD1 might be the D (6 bases). The CDR3 spans 16 residues. V lost 4 bases and J lost 5, with 17 bases in between. Germline V gene sequence: CDR1 KGHDR, CDR2 SFDVKD. The CDR3 region is CATSEGALGRDQPQHF. CDR3 bases: TGTGCCACCAGTGAGGGGGCTCTAGGGCGGGATCAGCCCCAGCATTTT.

V gene TRBV27 combines with J gene TRBJ1-6, with D perhaps matching TRBD1 (5 bases). Germline V gene lookup returns CDR1 MNHEY and CDR2 SMNVEV (reference sequence). Trimming stripped 8 bases from V and 4 bases from J, with 6 bases between. This CDR3 contains 12 residues. CDR3 bases: TGTGCCAGCGGGGGGTATAATTCACCCCTCCACTTT. Its translation is CASGGYNSPLHF.

The chain employs TRBV19 and TRBJ1-2; tentatively, D is TRBD1 (6 bases). Deletions cut 0 bases from V and 4 bases from J, with 18 bases between. CDR3 size: 17 residues. Germline V gene data show CDR1 as LNHDA and CDR2 as SQIVND (reference sequence). The CDR3 region is CASSIDQATGQRYGYTF. In nucleotides, the CDR3 is TGTGCCAGTAGTATAGATCAGGCCACGGGACAACGCTATGGCTACACCTTC.

The table lists this clone with a count of one. The V and J genes are TRBV5-1 and TRBJ1-1, with 7 bases lining up with TRBD1. The CDR3 totals 14 residues. J lost 3 bases, V lost 5 bases, and 7 bases had no gene match. In germline, CDR1 is SGHRS, CDR2 YFSETQ. The CDR3 loop reads CASRYGQGDTEAFF. The CDR3, as DNA: TGCGCCAGCAGGTATGGTCAGGGGGACACTGAAGCTTTCTTT.

The chain employs TRBV5-1 and TRBJ1-1; 9 bases are shared with TRBD1. The CDR3 extends over 17 amino acids. Looked up from germline, CDR1 is SGHRS and CDR2 is YFSETQ. Unmatched junction bases numbered 14, after V lost 4 bases and J lost 4 bases. CDR3 nucleotides: TGCGCCAGCAGCCCACCCCGGGTGGGACAGGGAGGCACTGAAGCTTTCTTT. It translates to CASSPPRVGQGGTEAFF.